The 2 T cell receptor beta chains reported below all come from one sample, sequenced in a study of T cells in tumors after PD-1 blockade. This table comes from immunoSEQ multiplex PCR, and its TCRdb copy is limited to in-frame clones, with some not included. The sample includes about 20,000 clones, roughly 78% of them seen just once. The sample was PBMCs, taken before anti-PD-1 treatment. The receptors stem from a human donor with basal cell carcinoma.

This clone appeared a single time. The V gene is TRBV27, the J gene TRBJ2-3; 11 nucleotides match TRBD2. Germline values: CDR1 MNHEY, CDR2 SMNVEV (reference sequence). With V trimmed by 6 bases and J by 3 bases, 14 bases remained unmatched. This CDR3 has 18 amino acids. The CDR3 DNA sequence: TGTGCCAGCAGAAAACTAGCGGGAGACCGATGGGGGACAGATACGCAGTATTTT. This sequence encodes CASRKLAGDRWGTDTQYF.

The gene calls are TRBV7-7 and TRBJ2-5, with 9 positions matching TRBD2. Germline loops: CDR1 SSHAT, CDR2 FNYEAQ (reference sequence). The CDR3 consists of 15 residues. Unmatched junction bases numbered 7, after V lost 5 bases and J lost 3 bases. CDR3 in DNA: TGTGCCAGCAGCCCTCAGGGACTAGCAGAAGAGACCCAGTACTTC. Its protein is CASSPQGLAEETQYF. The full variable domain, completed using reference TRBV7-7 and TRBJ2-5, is GAGVSQSPRYKVTKRGQDVTLRCDPISSHATLYWYQQALGQGPEFLTYFNYEAQPDKSGLPSDRFSAERPEGSISTLTIQRTEQRDSAMYRCASSPQGLAEETQYFGPGTRLLVL.